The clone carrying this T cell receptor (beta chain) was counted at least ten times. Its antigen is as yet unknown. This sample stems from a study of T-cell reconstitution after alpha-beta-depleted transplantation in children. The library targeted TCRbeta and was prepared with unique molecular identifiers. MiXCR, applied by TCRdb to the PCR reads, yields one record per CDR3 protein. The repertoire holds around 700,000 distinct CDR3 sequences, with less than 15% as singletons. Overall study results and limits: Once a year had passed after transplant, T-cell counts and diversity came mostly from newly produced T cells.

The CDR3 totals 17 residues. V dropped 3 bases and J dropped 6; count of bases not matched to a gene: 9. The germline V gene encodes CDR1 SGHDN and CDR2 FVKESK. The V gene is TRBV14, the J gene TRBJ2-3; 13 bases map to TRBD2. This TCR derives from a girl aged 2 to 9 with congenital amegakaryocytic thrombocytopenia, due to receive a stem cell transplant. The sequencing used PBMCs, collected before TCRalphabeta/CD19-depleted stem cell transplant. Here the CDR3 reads CASSQLTSGRLRDTQYF. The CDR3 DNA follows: TGTGCCAGCAGCCAGCTGACTAGCGGGAGGTTGAGGGATACGCAGTATTTT.